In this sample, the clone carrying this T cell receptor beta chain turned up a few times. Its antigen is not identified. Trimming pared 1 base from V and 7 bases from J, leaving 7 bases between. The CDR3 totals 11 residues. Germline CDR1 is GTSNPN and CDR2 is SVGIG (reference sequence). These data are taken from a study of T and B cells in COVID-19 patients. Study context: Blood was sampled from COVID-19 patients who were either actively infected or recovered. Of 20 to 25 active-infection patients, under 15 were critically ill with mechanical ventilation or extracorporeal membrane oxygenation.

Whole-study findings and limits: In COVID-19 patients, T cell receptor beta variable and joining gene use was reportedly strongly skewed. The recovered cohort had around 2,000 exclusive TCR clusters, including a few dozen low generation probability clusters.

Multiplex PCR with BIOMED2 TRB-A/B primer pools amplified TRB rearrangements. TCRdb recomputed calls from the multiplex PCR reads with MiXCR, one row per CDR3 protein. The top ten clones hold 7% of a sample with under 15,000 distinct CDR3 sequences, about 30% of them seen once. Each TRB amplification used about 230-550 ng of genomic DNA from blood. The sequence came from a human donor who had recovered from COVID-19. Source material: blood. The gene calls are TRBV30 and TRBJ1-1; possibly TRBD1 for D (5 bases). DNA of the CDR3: TGTGCCTGGAGTGAAAGGGGTGAAGCTTTCTTT. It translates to CAWSERGEAFF.